This is a list of T cell receptor beta chains from one sample in a study of vaccination and CD4 T cells after COVID-19. These receptors lack a known antigen. TCRdb processed the PCR reads anew with MiXCR; each CDR3 protein has one entry. Found here are roughly 15,000 distinct CDR3 sequences, approximately 40% of them singletons; the top ten hold roughly 10%. Sequencing was performed on CD4+ T cells from blood, cultured in vitro. Every receptor here comes from a human donor who had recovered from COVID-19. Each CDR3 is given with its conserved first and last residue. Each record gives: V gene, J gene, D gene, clone size, CDR3 protein, CDR3 DNA. The D gene is left open where the match is weak. Size values are once, few and many counts, or a class for expanded clones, and some rows have none.

TRBV28	TRBJ1-1	-	few	CASSSSSGNTEAFF	TGTGCCAGCAGTTCATCATCAGGGAACACTGAAGCTTTCTTT
TRBV28	TRBJ1-2	TRBD1	few	CASRLGQGKSGYTF	TGTGCCAGCAGACTGGGACAGGGGAAAAGCGGCTACACCTTC
TRBV4-2	TRBJ1-5	-	-	CASSDRVNQPQHF	TGTGCCAGCAGCGACCGGGTCAATCAGCCCCAGCATTTT
TRBV6-1	TRBJ1-5	-	-	CASRGARGQPQHF	TGTGCCAGCCGGGGGGCGCGGGGTCAGCCCCAGCATTTT
TRBV2	TRBJ2-5	-	few	CASSVGLQETQYF	TGTGCCAGCAGTGTAGGGCTTCAAGAGACCCAGTACTTC
TRBV27	TRBJ1-1	-	few	CASSLRPQGIAEAFF	TGTGCCAGCAGTTTGAGGCCCCAGGGGATCGCTGAAGCTTTCTTT
TRBV2	TRBJ2-7	TRBD2	few	CASTEGGGRAYEQYF	TGTGCCAGCACCGAAGGCGGCGGGAGGGCCTACGAGCAGTACTTC
TRBV20-1	TRBJ1-5	-	few	CSAREFHQPQHF	TGCAGTGCTAGAGAATTTCATCAGCCCCAGCATTTT
TRBV20-1	TRBJ2-7	TRBD2	hyperexpanded	CSAGLPLADHYEQYF	TGCAGTGCTGGACTCCCACTAGCGGACCACTACGAGCAGTACTTC
TRBV12-3/TRBV12-4	TRBJ2-5	-	-	CASTPGFQETQYF	TGTGCCAGCACTCCGGGGTTCCAAGAGACCCAGTACTTC
TRBV5-4	TRBJ2-3	TRBD2	-	CASSPSGRGADTQYF	TGTGCCAGCAGCCCCAGCGGGAGAGGTGCAGATACGCAGTATTTT
TRBV7-6	TRBJ1-3	-	few	CASSPGGTGNTIYF	TGTGCCAGCAGCCCTGGGGGCACTGGAAACACCATATATTTT
TRBV6-1	TRBJ1-1	TRBD1	-	CASSNRDSTEAFF	TGTGCCAGCAGTAACCGGGACAGCACTGAAGCTTTCTTT
TRBV28	TRBJ2-7	-	-	CASSFQPRLEQYF	TGTGCCAGCAGTTTTCAACCCCGACTCGAGCAGTACTTC
TRBV5-8	TRBJ2-7	-	once	CASRTTGVFDEQYF	TGTGCCAGCAGAACCACGGGGGTCTTTGACGAGCAGTACTTC
TRBV24-1	TRBJ2-1	TRBD2	-	CATSDSGLASNEQFF	TGTGCCACCAGTGATTCGGGACTAGCCAGCAATGAGCAGTTCTTC
TRBV20-1	TRBJ1-6	-	few	CSARVSGGDNSPLHF	TGCAGTGCTAGAGTGAGTGGGGGTGATAATTCACCCCTCCACTTT
TRBV19	TRBJ2-7	-	few	CASSISVNSYEQYF	TGTGCCAGTAGTATATCGGTCAACTCCTACGAGCAGTACTTC
TRBV2	TRBJ2-1	TRBD1	-	CASSSQTGTLFDEQFF	TGTGCCAGCAGTTCACAGACAGGGACCCTCTTCGATGAGCAGTTCTTC
TRBV27	TRBJ2-5	-	-	CASSLFGAQGNQETQYF	TGTGCCAGCAGTTTATTCGGCGCACAGGGAAACCAAGAGACCCAGTACTTC